This TCR beta chain was captured in a study of molecular identifiers for immune sequencing clone quantification. Regarding the study as a whole: Detectable among 800,000 to 1,000,000 naive cells, according to reports, was Jurkat TCR RNA spiked in from one cell.

The V end was cut by 5 bases, the J end by 6 bases, with 13 bases between. From germline, CDR1 is MNHEY and CDR2 SMNVEV (reference sequence). This CDR3 spans 13 amino acids. Based on a CD8+CD4-CCR7+CD45RA+ profile, naive CD8 T cells were sorted. TCRdb called the PCR reads again in MiXCR, with one record for every CDR3 protein. The table shows 400,000 to 600,000 distinct CDR3 sequences, with about 21% occurring only once. This clonotype was seen a few times. Its matching antigen is unknown. The chain employs TRBV27 and TRBJ1-1; tentatively, D is TRBD1 (5 bases). The sequencing sample was made of naive CD8+ T cells from blood, with Jurkat cell RNA spiked in. Subset here: FACS-sorted CD8+CD4-CCR7+CD45RA+ naive T cells. The source of this sequence is a human donor in good health. Some libraries in this study had Jurkat cell RNA spiked in. The CDR3 region has the DNA TGTGCCAGCAGTATGCAACAGGTTTCTGAAGCTTTCTTT. This gives the protein CASSMQQVSEAFF.